One and the same sample provided the 17 T cell receptor beta chains below, sequenced in a study of T cell responses to AZD1222 COVID-19 vaccine. The data were produced by immunoSEQ multiplex PCR, yet TCRdb's version contains in-frame clones alone and is incomplete. The sample holds 150,000 to 170,000 clones, about 88% seen once. The material was peripheral blood, obtained on day 0 of AZD1222 vaccination. Receptor source: an adult in good health.

The V call is TRBV5-1, the J call TRBJ1-5, with a weak D call TRBD1 (5 bases). The CDR3 covers 15 residues. The V end lost 4 bases, the J end lost 1 base, and 12 bases lay between the germline ends. Germline V gene data show CDR1 as SGHRS and CDR2 as YFSETQ. Here the CDR3 DNA reads TGCGCCAGCAGCGCTGACAGCTCGAGCAATCAGCCCCAGCATTTT. Protein sequence: CASSADSSSNQPQHF.

The V gene is TRBV29-1, the J gene TRBJ1-1; the D is unclear. From germline, CDR1 is SQVTM and CDR2 ANQGSEA. V was clipped by 5 bases and J by 0 bases, with 10 bases between them. The CDR3 extends over 13 amino acids. CDR3 protein: CSVNAGLNTEAFF. Written as DNA, the CDR3 is TGCAGCGTTAACGCGGGTTTGAACACTGAAGCTTTCTTT.

The rearrangement links TRBV18 to TRBJ1-1; tentatively, D is TRBD1 (5 bases). Germline loops: CDR1 KGHSH, CDR2 LQKENI. The V gene lost 2 bases and the J gene lost 1 base, with 14 bases spanning the gap. The length of the CDR3 is 16 residues. CDR3 DNA: TGTGCCAGCTCACCAGTCTTCGGGGCGCGGAACACTGAAGCTTTCTTT. This codes for CASSPVFGARNTEAFF.

The rearrangement links TRBV6-5 to TRBJ1-2; possible D gene TRBD1, 5 bases. The CDR3 is 16 residues long. The germline V gene has CDR1 MNHEY and CDR2 SVGAGI. Trimming took 0 bases from V and 3 from J, leaving 14 bases between them. In DNA form, the CDR3 reads TGTGCCAGCAGTTACTCGACAGAGGCTTGGGACTATGGCTACACCTTC. This encodes CASSYSTEAWDYGYTF.

The chain joins TRBV5-4 to TRBJ1-1; D is undetermined. The CDR3 loop spans 14 amino acids. Trimming stripped 1 base from V and 3 bases from J, with 10 bases between. CDR1 is SGHNT, CDR2 YYREEE, per germline (reference sequence). As DNA, the CDR3 is TGTGCCAGCAGCTTGACAAGGACGGACACTGAAGCTTTCTTT. This translates into CASSLTRTDTEAFF.

The chain joins TRBV15 to TRBJ2-7, with D tentatively TRBD1 (5 bases). The CDR3 covers 14 residues. V was pared by 0 bases and J by 2 bases, with 8 bases between. Germline V gene data show CDR1 as LNHNV and CDR2 as YYDKDF (reference sequence). The CDR3 DNA follows: TGTGCCACCAGCAGAGATGGGGCAGCCTACGAGCAGTACTTC. Its translation is CATSRDGAAYEQYF.

CDR3 DNA sequence: TGTGCCATCAGTTTTGAGGACAGCACGCTATCACCCCTCCACTTT. It is translated as CAISFEDSTLSPLHF. This sequence joins TRBV10-3 and TRBJ1-6; the D gene is possibly TRBD1 (6 bases). Germline lookup yields CDR1 ENHRY and CDR2 SYGVKD. CDR3 length equals 15 residues. V was trimmed by 5 bases and J by 10 bases, leaving 18 bases between them.

This clone appeared a single time. The chain is built from TRBV7-9 and TRBJ2-1; no clear D gene. CDR3 length equals 12 residues. The germline gives CDR1 SEHNR, CDR2 FQNEAQ (reference sequence). Between the trimmed V and J ends, which lost 2 bases and 12 bases, there was a span of 11 bases. Here the CDR3 DNA reads TGTGCCAGCAGCTTACCCAACTCCCGGCAGTTCTTC. Translating gives CASSLPNSRQFF. Drawing the rest from reference TRBV7-9 and TRBJ2-1, the complete variable domain is DTGVSQNPRHKITKRGQNVTFRCDPISEHNRLYWYRQTLGQGPEFLTYFQNEAQLEKSRLLSDRFSAERPKGSFSTLEIQRTEQGDSAMYLCASSLPNSRQFFGPGTRLTVL.

This clone appeared a few times. The chain carries TRBV28 and TRBJ1-2; D gene uncertain. Germline lookup yields CDR1 MDHEN and CDR2 SYDVKM. The CDR3 sequence is 16 residues long. Trimming left V 6 bases short and J 3 bases short, with 20 bases between. The DNA of the CDR3 is TGTGCCAGCAGCCCACCGGTGTGGGGTAGGGACTATGGCTACACCTTC. Its translation is CASSPPVWGRDYGYTF.

Here the CDR3 DNA reads TGTGCCAGCAGCTTAGGACACGCAAACTATGGCTACACCTTC. Translation: CASSLGHANYGYTF. The chain recombines TRBV7-8 with TRBJ1-2; D ambiguous. From germline, CDR1 is SGHVS and CDR2 FQNEAQ. Trimming cost V 1 base and J 2 bases, with 8 bases left between them. The CDR3 contains 14 residues.

The chain couples TRBV18 to TRBJ2-6; D remains unclear. The V gene's germline CDR1 is KGHSH and CDR2 LQKENI. The CDR3 sequence is 14 residues long. With 3 bases removed from V and 4 bases from J, the gap between germline ends came to 7 bases. DNA for the CDR3: TGTGCCAGCTCACCGGCCTTAGGGGCCAACGTCCTGACTTTC. Translated: CASSPALGANVLTF.

The V call is TRBV24-1, the J call TRBJ1-5; possibly TRBD1 for D (6 bases). This CDR3 is 16 amino acids long. From germline, CDR1 is KGHDR and CDR2 SFDVKD. Trimming took 3 bases from V and 1 from J, leaving 12 bases between them. The CDR3 reads CATSDQTGSSNQPQHF. CDR3 bases: TGTGCCACCAGTGATCAGACAGGATCCAGCAATCAGCCCCAGCATTTT.

The chain combines TRBV5-6 with TRBJ2-3; 8 nucleotides line up with TRBD2. The CDR3 extends over 15 amino acids. The germline gives CDR1 SGHDT, CDR2 YYEEEE. Trimming cost V 4 bases and J 7 bases; bases outside gene matches: 11. CDR3 protein: CASSPGGGPSYTQYF. The CDR3 coding sequence is TGTGCCAGCAGCCCGGGGGGGGGTCCCTCGTATACGCAGTATTTT.

This clone came up once. Germline and junction disagree at one end, which may indicate a read error. V is TRBV12-5 and J is TRBJ2-5; D perhaps matches TRBD2 (5 bases). The CDR3 is made up of 12 amino acids. In germline, CDR1 is LGHNT, CDR2 FRNRAP. The CDR3 bases are TGTGCTAGTGGTTTGGTACCCGTATTGCGGGACTTC. Amino acids: CASGLVPVLRDF.

In DNA, the CDR3 is TGTGCCAGCGCGGTTAGCACAGATACGCAGTATTTT. Amino acid sequence: CASAVSTDTQYF. The rearrangement uses TRBV9 and TRBJ2-3; D remains ambiguous. The CDR3 runs to 12 residues. V gave up 7 bases and J gave up 0 bases, with 6 bases separating them. Germline V CDR1 and CDR2: SGDLS, YYNGEE. Full variable domain (remainder filled in from reference TRBV9 and TRBJ2-3): DSGVTQTPKHLITATGQRVTLRCSPRSGDLSVYWYQQSLDQGLQFLIQYYNGEERAKGNILERFSAQQFPDLHSELNLSSLELGDSALYFCASAVSTDTQYFGPGTRLTVL.

This clone was recorded many times. The chain is built from TRBV6-4 and TRBJ2-1, with 7 bases lining up with TRBD2. The CDR3 length is 15 residues. Germline trimming cut 2 bases from V and 0 bases from J; bases unmatched to any gene: 1. Germline V lookup: CDR1 MRHNA, CDR2 SNTAGT. CDR3 amino acids: CASSDTSDSYNEQFF. In DNA form, the CDR3 reads TGTGCCAGCAGTGACACTAGCGACTCCTACAATGAGCAGTTCTTC.

This rearrangement joins TRBV28 to TRBJ1-5; maybe TRBD1 (6 bases). V lost 10 bases to trimming and J lost 0 bases, with 10 bases between them. Germline values: CDR1 MDHEN, CDR2 SYDVKM. CDR3 length equals 13 residues. The CDR3, as DNA: TGTGCCACGGGGGCAGGTAGCAATCAGCCCCAGCATTTT. Translated, it gives CATGAGSNQPQHF.